Following are 2 T cell receptor beta chains from one sample sequenced in a study of cytomegalovirus exposure and HLA in healthy donors. Primers included in the PCR were 60 Vbeta and 13 Jbeta primers. Data came from immunoSEQ multiplex PCR; TCRdb stores just in-frame clones and leaves some out. The sample yields 85,000 to 120,000 clones, more than 60% seen once. Sequencing input: PBMCs. Receptors were obtained from a middle-aged man in good health and CMV-seronegative.

J is TRBJ2-2 and V is TRBV9; 8 nucleotides agree with TRBD1. Trimming took 4 bases from V and 3 from J; bases not matched to a gene: 5. CDR1 is SGDLS, CDR2 YYNGEE, per germline. The CDR3 totals 15 residues. In DNA form, the CDR3 reads TGTGCCAGCAGCCCGCGGACAGGGTACACCGGGGAGCTGTTTTTT. Its translation: CASSPRTGYTGELFF.

This clone appeared once. The CDR3 region has the DNA TGTGCCAGCAGCTTAGTTGCGGGGGGGCAAGAGACCCAGTACTTC. Its protein is CASSLVAGGQETQYF. The V call is TRBV7-2, the J call TRBJ2-5; 9 bases fit TRBD2. This CDR3 is 15 amino acids long. In germline, CDR1 is SGHTA, CDR2 FQGNSA. V was clipped by 1 base and J by 2 bases; unmatched bases: 2.